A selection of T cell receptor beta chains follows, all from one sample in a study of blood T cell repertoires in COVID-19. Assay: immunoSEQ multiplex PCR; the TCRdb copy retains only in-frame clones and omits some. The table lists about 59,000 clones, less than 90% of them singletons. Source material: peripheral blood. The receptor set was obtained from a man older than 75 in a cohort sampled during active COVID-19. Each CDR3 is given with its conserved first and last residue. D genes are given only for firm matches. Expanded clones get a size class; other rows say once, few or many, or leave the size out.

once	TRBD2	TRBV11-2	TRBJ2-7	TGTGCCAGCAGCTTAGGACTGCGCCGGGGGGGTTCCAGCGAGCAGTACTTC	CASSLGLRRGGSSEQYF
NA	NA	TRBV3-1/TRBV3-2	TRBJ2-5	TGTGCCAGCAGCCAAGAGACACTCCCAATGTACCAAGAGACCCAGTACTTC	CASSQETLPMYQETQYF
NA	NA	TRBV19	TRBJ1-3	TGTGCCAGTAGTCGACAGGCGAGCTCTGGAAACACCATATATTTT	CASSRQASSGNTIYF
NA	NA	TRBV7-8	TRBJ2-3	TGTGCCAGCACCGAAGTCCCGAGGACAGATACGCAGTATTTT	CASTEVPRTDTQYF
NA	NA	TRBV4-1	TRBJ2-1	TGCGCCAGCAGCCAAGACAGGGGATCCTACAATGAGCAGTTCTTC	CASSQDRGSYNEQFF
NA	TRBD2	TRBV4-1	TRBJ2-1	TGCGCCAGCAGCCTCGGGGCGGTTAGCGGGGGAATCAATGAGCAGTTCTTC	CASSLGAVSGGINEQFF
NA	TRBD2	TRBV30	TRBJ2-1	TGTGCCTGGAGTACCGGACTAGCGGTTGTCATAAGCTCCTACAATGAGCAGTTCTTC	CAWSTGLAVVISSYNEQFF
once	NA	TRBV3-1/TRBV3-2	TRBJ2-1	TGTGCCAGCAGCCAGGTTGCTAGTGAGCAGTTCTTC	CASSQVASEQFF
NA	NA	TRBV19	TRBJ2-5	TGTGCCAGTAGTATCAGAGAGACCCAGTACTTC	CASSIRETQYF
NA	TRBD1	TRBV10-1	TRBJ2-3	TGCGCCAGCAGGTCCGGGACAGGGGGAAGCACAGATACGCAGTATTTT	CASRSGTGGSTDTQYF
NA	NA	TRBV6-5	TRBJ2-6	TGTGCCAGCAGCCTGTATTCTGGGGCCAACGTCCTGACTTTC	CASSLYSGANVLTF
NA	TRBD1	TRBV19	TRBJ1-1	TGTGCCAGTACAGTCCGGGACAGGGGGCGCAGAAACACTGAAGCTTTCTTT	CASTVRDRGRRNTEAFF
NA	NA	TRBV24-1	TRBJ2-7	TGTGCCACCAGTGATCCCACCCTACCGACAGGTCCCTACGAGCAGTACTTC	CATSDPTLPTGPYEQYF
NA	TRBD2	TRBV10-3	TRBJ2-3	TGTGCCATCAGTGAGTCCCAGCGGGGGGGGCAGTATTTT	CAISESQRGGQYF
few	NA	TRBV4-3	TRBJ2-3	TGCGCCAGCAGCCAAGAATGGCGGCAGGGGGGCGCAGATACGCAGTATTTT	CASSQEWRQGGADTQYF
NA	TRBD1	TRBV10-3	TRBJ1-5	TGTGCCATCAGTTTTGACAGGGAATCTCAGCCCCAGCATTTT	CAISFDRESQPQHF
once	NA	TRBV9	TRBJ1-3	TGTGCCAGCAGCGTAGAAGGGGAAGGAAACACCATATATTTT	CASSVEGEGNTIYF
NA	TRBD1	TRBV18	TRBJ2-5	TGTGCCAGCTCACCCTTCAATGGACAGGGCGGGGAGACCCAGTACTTC	CASSPFNGQGGETQYF
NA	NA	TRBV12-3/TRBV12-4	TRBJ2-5	TGTGCCAGCAGTTTTCGGGAGACCCAGTACTTC	CASSFRETQYF
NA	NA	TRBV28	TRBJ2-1	TGTGCCAGCAGTTTGGGGACTCAACACAATGAGCAGTTCTTC	CASSLGTQHNEQFF
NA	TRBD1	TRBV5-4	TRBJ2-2	TGTGCCAGCAGCTGGGCGACAGGGAGCACCGGGGAGCTGTTTTTT	CASSWATGSTGELFF
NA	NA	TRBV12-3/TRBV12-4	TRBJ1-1	TGTGCCAGCAGTTGGTCCGTTAGTGAAGCTTTCTTT	CASSWSVSEAFF
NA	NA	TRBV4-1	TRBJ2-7	TGCGCCAGCAGCCAAGAAGGTCAGGGCCATGGGTTCGGGCAGTACTTC	CASSQEGQGHGFGQYF
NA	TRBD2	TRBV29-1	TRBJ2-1	TGCAGCGCCCGCCGGACTAGCGGGAGCCGAAATGAGCAGTTCTTC	CSARRTSGSRNEQFF
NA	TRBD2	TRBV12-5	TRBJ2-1	TGTGCTAGTGGTTTGCCTCCTGGACTAGCGGGAGGTACTTACAATGAGCAGTTCTTC	CASGLPPGLAGGTYNEQFF
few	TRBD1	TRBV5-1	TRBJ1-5	TGCGCCAGCAGCCTCGGGGACAGTGTTAGCAATCAGCCCCAGCATTTT	CASSLGDSVSNQPQHF
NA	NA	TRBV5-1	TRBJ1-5	TGCGCCAGCAGGGGGGGAGGGCCCATGGGCAATCAGCCCCAGCATTTT	CASRGGGPMGNQPQHF
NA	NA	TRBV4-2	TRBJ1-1	TGTGCCAGCAGCCAAGGAGTGACAGGAGCCATGAACACTGAAGCTTTCTTT	CASSQGVTGAMNTEAFF
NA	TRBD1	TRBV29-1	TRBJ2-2	TGCAGCGTTGAGTTGGGGACAGGGAACGGGGAGCTGTTTTTT	CSVELGTGNGELFF
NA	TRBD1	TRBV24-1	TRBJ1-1	TGTGCCACCAGTGATTATGGATTCCGGGACAGGAACACTGAAGCTTTCTTT	CATSDYGFRDRNTEAFF
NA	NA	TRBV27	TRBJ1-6	TGTGCCAGCAGTGAACCGAGCTCCTATAATTCACCCCTCCACTTT	CASSEPSSYNSPLHF
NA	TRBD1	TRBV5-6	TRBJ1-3	TGTGCCAGCAGCTTGTGGGACAGGGGGTCATCGGGAAACACCATATATTTT	CASSLWDRGSSGNTIYF
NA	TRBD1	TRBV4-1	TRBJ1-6	TGCGCCAGCAGCCAGGAGACAGGGGGCTTAAGTAATTCACCCCTCCACTTT	CASSQETGGLSNSPLHF
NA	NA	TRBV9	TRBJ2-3	TGTGCCAGCAGCTTATCCGAAGCCACAGATACGCAGTATTTT	CASSLSEATDTQYF
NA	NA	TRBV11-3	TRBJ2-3	TGTGCCAGCAGCTTACGTCCTAGCACAGATACGCAGTATTTT	CASSLRPSTDTQYF
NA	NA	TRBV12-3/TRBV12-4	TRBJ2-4	TGTGCCAGCAACTTCGACGGGCGGGGCATTCAGTACTTC	CASNFDGRGIQYF
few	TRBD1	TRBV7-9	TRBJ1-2	TGTGCCAGCAGCCTAAGGACAGGGGGCTTCCTAGGATATGGCTACACCTTC	CASSLRTGGFLGYGYTF
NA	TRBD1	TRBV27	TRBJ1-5	TGTGCCAGCAGCCCGGACAGGGGGGATCAGCCCCAGCATTTT	CASSPDRGDQPQHF
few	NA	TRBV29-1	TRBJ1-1	TGCAGCGCCGTGACAGCTATGAACACTGAAGCTTTCTTT	CSAVTAMNTEAFF
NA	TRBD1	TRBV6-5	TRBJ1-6	TGTGCCAGCAGTAGACAGGGGCTTTATAATTCACCCCTCCACTTT	CASSRQGLYNSPLHF
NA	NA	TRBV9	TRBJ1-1	TGTGCCAGCAGCTTTCAGGACACTGAAGCTTTCTTT	CASSFQDTEAFF
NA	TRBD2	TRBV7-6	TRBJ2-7	TGTGCCAGCAGCTCGGGAAGCGGGAGTAGCTCCTACGAGCAGTACTTC	CASSSGSGSSSYEQYF
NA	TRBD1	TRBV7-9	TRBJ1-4	TGTGCCAGCAGCGGGACAGATGAAAAACTGTTTTTT	CASSGTDEKLFF
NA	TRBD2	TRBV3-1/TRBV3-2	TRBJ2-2	TGTGCCAGCAGGCCAGCGGGGGGGCAAACCGGGGAGCTGTTTTTT	CASRPAGGQTGELFF
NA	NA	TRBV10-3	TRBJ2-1	TGTGCCATCAGTCATGACAGTCACAATGAGCAGTTCTTC	CAISHDSHNEQFF
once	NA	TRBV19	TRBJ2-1	TGTGCCAGTAGTATCGATCAGGGCCCCTTAGGCAATGAGCAGTTCTTC	CASSIDQGPLGNEQFF
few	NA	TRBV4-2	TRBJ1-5	TGTGCCAGCAGCCAACAGGGAGGTAATCAGCCCCAGCATTTT	CASSQQGGNQPQHF
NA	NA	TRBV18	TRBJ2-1	TGTGCCAGCTCACCACCGGCAGGGTTTTCCCCCGTAGACTCCTACAATGAGCAGTTCTTC	CASSPPAGFSPVDSYNEQFF
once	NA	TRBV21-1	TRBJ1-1	TGTGCCAGCAGCAAAGCCAATTCGGGCACTGAAGCTTTCTTT	CASSKANSGTEAFF
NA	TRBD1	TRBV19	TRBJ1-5	TGTGCCAGTAGTCCCCGGACAGGGGGAGGCAATCAGCCCCAGCATTTT	CASSPRTGGGNQPQHF
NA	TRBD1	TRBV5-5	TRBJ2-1	TGTGCCAGCAGCCTGGGACAGGGGAGAGATGAGCAGTTCTTC	CASSLGQGRDEQFF
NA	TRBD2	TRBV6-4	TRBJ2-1	TGTGCCAGCAGTGACCGCGGGACTAGCGGGAGCAATGAGCAGTTCTTC	CASSDRGTSGSNEQFF
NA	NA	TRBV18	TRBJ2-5	TGTGCCAGCTCACCCCTTAAAGAGACCCAGTACTTC	CASSPLKETQYF
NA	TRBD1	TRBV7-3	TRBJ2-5	TGTGCCAGCAGCTTATTCGGGCAGGGGGTCGGGGAGACCCAGTACTTC	CASSLFGQGVGETQYF
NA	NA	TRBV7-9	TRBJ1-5	TGTGCCAGCAGCCCTCAAGCCAATCAGCCCCAGCATTTT	CASSPQANQPQHF
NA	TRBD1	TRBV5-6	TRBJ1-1	TGTGCCAGCAGCTTTCGACAGGGGAATGAAGCTTTCTTT	CASSFRQGNEAFF
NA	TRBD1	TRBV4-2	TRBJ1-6	TGTGCCAGCAGCCAAGATCGAACAGGGGGAAAGGATAATTCACCCCTCCACTTT	CASSQDRTGGKDNSPLHF
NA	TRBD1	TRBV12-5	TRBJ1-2	TGTGCTAGTGCCGGGACAGGGTCTTCCCATGGCTACACCTTC	CASAGTGSSHGYTF
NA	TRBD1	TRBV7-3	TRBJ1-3	TGTGCCAGCAGCGCCGGACAGGGGAGCTCTGGAAACACCATATATTTT	CASSAGQGSSGNTIYF
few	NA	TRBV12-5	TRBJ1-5	TGTGCTAGTGGTTCAGAGGACAATCAGCCCCAGCATTTT	CASGSEDNQPQHF